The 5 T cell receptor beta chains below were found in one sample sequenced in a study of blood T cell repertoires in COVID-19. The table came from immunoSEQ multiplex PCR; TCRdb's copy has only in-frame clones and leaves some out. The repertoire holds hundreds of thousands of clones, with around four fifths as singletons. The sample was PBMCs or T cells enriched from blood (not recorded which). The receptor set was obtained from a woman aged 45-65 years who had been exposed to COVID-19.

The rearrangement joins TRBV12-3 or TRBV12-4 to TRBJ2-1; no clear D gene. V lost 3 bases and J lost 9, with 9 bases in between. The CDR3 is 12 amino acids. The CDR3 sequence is CASSLRSSEQFF. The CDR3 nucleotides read TGTGCCAGCAGTTTGAGGTCCAGTGAGCAGTTCTTC.

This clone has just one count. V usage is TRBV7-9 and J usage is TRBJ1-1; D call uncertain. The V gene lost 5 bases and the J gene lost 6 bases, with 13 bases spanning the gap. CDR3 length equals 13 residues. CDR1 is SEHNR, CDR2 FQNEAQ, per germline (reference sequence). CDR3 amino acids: CASSTPGVPEAFF. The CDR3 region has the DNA TGTGCCAGCAGCACTCCCGGGGTACCTGAAGCTTTCTTT.

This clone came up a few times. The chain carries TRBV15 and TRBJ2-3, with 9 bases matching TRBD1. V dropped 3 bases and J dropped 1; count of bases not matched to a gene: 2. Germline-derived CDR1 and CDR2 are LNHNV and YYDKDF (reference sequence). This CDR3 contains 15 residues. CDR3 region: CATSSRDRGTDTQYF. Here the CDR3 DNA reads TGTGCCACCAGCAGCCGGGACAGGGGCACAGATACGCAGTATTTT.

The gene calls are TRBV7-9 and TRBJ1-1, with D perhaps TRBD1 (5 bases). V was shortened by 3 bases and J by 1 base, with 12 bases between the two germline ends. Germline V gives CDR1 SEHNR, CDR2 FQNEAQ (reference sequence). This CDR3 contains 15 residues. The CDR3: CASSLVRGANTEAFF. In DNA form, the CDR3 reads TGTGCCAGCAGCTTGGTGCGCGGGGCGAACACTGAAGCTTTCTTT.

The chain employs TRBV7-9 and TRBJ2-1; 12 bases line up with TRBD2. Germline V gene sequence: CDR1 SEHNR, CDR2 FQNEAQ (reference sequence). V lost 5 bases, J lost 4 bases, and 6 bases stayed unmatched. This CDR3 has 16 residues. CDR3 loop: CASSTTSGGYYNEQFF. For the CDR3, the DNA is TGTGCCAGCAGCACGACTAGCGGGGGTTATTACAATGAGCAGTTCTTC.